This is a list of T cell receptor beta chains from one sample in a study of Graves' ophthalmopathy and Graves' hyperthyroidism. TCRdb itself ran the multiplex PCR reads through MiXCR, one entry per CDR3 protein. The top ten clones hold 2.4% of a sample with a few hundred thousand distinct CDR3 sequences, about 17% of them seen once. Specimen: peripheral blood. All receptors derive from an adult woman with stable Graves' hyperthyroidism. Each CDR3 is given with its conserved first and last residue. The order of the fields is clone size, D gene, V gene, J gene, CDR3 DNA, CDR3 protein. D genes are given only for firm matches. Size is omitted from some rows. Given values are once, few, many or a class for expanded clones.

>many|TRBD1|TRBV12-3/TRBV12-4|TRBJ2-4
TGTGCCAGCAGCCCTACAGGGGGTAGCATTCAGTACTTC
CASSPTGGSIQYF
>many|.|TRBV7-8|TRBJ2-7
TGTGCCAGCAGCCCCAGGTTTGTCGAGCAGTACTTC
CASSPRFVEQYF
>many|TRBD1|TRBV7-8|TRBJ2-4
TGTGCCAGCAGCTTAGCGCCAACAGGGGATAAGGCCAAAAACATTCAGTACTTC
CASSLAPTGDKAKNIQYF
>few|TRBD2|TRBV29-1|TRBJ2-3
TGCAGCGTTGAGGTCCCCACTAGCGGGAGTGTGGCAGATACGCAGTATTTT
CSVEVPTSGSVADTQYF
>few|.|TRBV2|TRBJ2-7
TGTGCCAGCAGGCTTCTTGGGTGGGGACCAATCTACGAGCAGTACTTC
CASRLLGWGPIYEQYF
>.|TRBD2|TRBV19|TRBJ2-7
TGTGCCAGTAGTACGGGGAGGGCCCCGGGCGAGCAGTACTTC
CASSTGRAPGEQYF
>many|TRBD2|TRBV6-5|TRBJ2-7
TGTGCCAGCAGTTTCTCGACTAGCGGGAGTCTCGAGCAGTACTTC
CASSFSTSGSLEQYF
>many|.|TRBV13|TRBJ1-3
TGTGCCAGCAGCCGACCCGACAGGCAAGGAAACACCATATATTTT
CASSRPDRQGNTIYF
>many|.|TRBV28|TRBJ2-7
TGTGCTTCCGGCGCCTACGAGCAGTACTTC
CASGAYEQYF
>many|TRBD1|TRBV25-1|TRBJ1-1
TGTGCCAGCAGTGAGCAGGGGGGGAACACTGAAGCTTTCTTT
CASSEQGGNTEAFF
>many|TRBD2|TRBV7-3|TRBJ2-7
TGTGCCAGCAGCTTAACCGTAGCGGGAAGAGACGAGCAGTACTTC
CASSLTVAGRDEQYF
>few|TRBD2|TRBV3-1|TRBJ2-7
TGTGCCAGCAGCCATCCAATTTCCCGGACTAGCGGGAACTACGAGCAGTACTTC
CASSHPISRTSGNYEQYF
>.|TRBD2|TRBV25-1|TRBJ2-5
TGTGCCAGCAGTGAATCCGGGGGGCAAGAGACCCAGTACTTC
CASSESGGQETQYF
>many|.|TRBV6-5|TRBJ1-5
TGTGCCAGCAGTTCTTGGGCAGGGCAGCCCCAGCATTTT
CASSSWAGQPQHF
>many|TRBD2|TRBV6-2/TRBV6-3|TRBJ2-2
TGTGCCAGCAGCCGACCTAAGCTAGCGGGAGGGATCAACACCGGGGAGCTGTTTTTT
CASSRPKLAGGINTGELFF
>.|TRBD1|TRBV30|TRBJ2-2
TGTGCCTGGAGTCCGGGACAGGGCGACACCGGGGAGCTGTTTTTT
CAWSPGQGDTGELFF